This TCR beta chain was captured by sequencing in a study of blood T cells in healthy people across ages (dated by TCRdb to between 2015 and 2016). Context from the whole study: In model experiments, template switching captured about one uniquely barcoded TCR beta cDNA molecule for every two T cells. Using deep sequencing normalized with unique cDNA molecular identifiers, the study measured how TCR beta repertoire diversity changes with age. Four age groups were formed from the donors: young (average around 15 years), middle-aged (approximately 39), aged (62) and long-lived (approximately 78). To avoid experimental bias, donors of different ages were distributed randomly across sequencing lanes. Using the same blood draw, the study looked at two additional independent replicas of 1 million unique cDNA reads for two donors, one aged 18 to 30 and the other aged 80 or older.

There are a few counts of this clonotype. Its antigen remains unidentified. One base away there is no much larger clone; base qualities are not given. From the cysteine up to the phenylalanine, the CDR3 has a length of 15 residues. The only DNA kept is the CDR3, 45 bases in frame from the first base. The germline ends are 19 bases apart after V is trimmed by 6 bases and J by 6 bases. CDR1 and CDR2 are read off the germline V gene (reference sequence) as MNHNY and SVGAGI. The 39 donors, aged 6 to 90 years, were systemically healthy Caucasian individuals from Russia. Each donor gave ten milliliters of peripheral blood, drawn into EDTA-treated Vacutainer tubes. Ficoll-Paque density-gradient centrifugation was used to isolate PBMCs, with at least 6 million per sample. Total RNA was extracted from PBMCs with Trizol reagent, with at least 5.5 micrograms obtained per sample. For every donor, an aliquot of PBMCs went through flow cytometry to measure the percentages of naive CD45RAhigh/CD27high T cells.

Library method: 5' RACE. TCRdb shows the sequencer as Illumina HiSeq 2500. The second PCR ran for roughly 6 to 11 cycles and used a J-beta primer mix along with a sample-barcoded 5' primer. A template-switch 5' adaptor carrying 12 random nucleotides introduced a unique molecular identifier onto each TCR beta cDNA molecule. Each sample yielded at least 2.5 million CDR3-containing paired-end reads. First-strand cDNA synthesis was performed from all RNA using the Mint cDNA synthesis kit, with priming by a TRBC-specific oligonucleotide. After uracil-DNA glycosylase treatment, a first 18-cycle PCR used universal primers M1SS and BC2_uni_R on all cDNA. In the authors' own workflow: For normalization, 1 million high-quality reads were randomly selected from each sample, with every read carrying a distinct molecular identifier. Instead of being binned into consensus sequences, reads that shared molecular identifiers were thrown out. MiTCR, run with a Q25 quality threshold and the strictest error-elimination algorithm, handled CDR3 identification, clonotype clustering and error correction. Lower-bound total TCR beta diversity was estimated with a nonparametric unseen species model using Euler transformation. The public reads were quality trimmed at Q25 with fastp and then assembled into clones with MiXCR by TCRdb, keeping productive beta chains. Identical CDR3 protein sequences are pooled into one entry, listed with their most common genes and DNA. The V and J calls were determined by TCRdb, not by the authors. For this sample there are 1.5 million to 2 million distinct CDR3 sequences; roughly 28% appear just once. Of the sample, roughly 8% falls within the top ten clones.

Overall results and qualifications from the work: A strong correlation was found between observed TCR beta diversity and the percentage of naive T cells measured by flow cytometry. Because the CMV infection status of the donors was unknown, age-related changes in expanded clonotypes may potentially have been confounded. Because profiling used bulk unsorted PBMCs, naive and antigen-experienced compartments could not be compared conclusively. Estimates of total diversity based on one million sequenced T cells were considered lower bounds and underestimates. Observed TCR beta diversity per million T cells fell roughly linearly with age, and a significant reduction was already apparent by age roughly 40. Compared with the aged group, more naive CD4+ T cells, fewer expanded clones and increased TCR diversity were shown by the long-lived group, suggesting age selection.

The sequencing input was blood. This clonotype originated in a woman aged 30 to 39 in good health. The chain joins TRBV6-6 to TRBJ2-3; 6 matching bases give a weak D call of TRBD1. The encoded CDR3 is CASRTREAGVDTQYF. The nucleotide sequence is TGTGCCAGCAGAACGAGAGAGGCAGGGGTGGATACGCAGTATTTT.